This T cell receptor (beta chain) originates from a study of identical twins. General observations from the study: Cord blood's abundant beta clonotypes had fewer insertions, unlike memory repertoires.

For this clonotype: The antigen is undetermined.

A single record per CDR3 protein comes from TCRdb applying MiXCR to the 5' RACE reads. The profile shows roughly 1.6 million distinct CDR3 sequences, 25% to 35% of them singletons. Germline CDR1 and CDR2: MDHEN and SYDVKM. Between the trimmed V and J ends, which lost 3 bases and 2 bases, there was a span of 17 bases. The CDR3 has 16 amino acids. This TCR came from a newborn girl in good health. The chain has TRBV28 and TRBJ2-7; TRBD1 might be the D (6 bases). The sample was cord blood. The CDR3 bases are TGTGCCAGCAGTTTTCGACCTAGGGGGACCACCTACGAGCAGTACTTC. It codes for CASSFRPRGTTYEQYF.